A single sample is the source of the 10 T cell receptor beta chains below, sequenced in a study of blood T cell repertoires in COVID-19. Sequenced by immunoSEQ multiplex PCR; TCRdb stores in-frame clones only, minus some. The sample carries over 90,000 clones, 89% recorded once. Sample: peripheral blood. The receptor source for this set is a woman aged 55-75 years with acute or convalescent COVID-19.

The chain recombines TRBV6-6 with TRBJ2-1; 8 bases are a match to TRBD2. The CDR3 runs 16 residues. The V and J ends lost 0 bases and 2 bases, in that order; junction bases with no gene match: 3. Per the germline V gene, CDR1 is MNHNY and CDR2 is SVGAGI (reference sequence). This chain's CDR3 is CASSYSAGAPYNEQFF. Written as DNA, the CDR3 is TGTGCCAGCAGTTACTCAGCGGGAGCTCCCTACAATGAGCAGTTCTTC.

For this clone: The germline gene is not matched at one end of the junction; a read error may be the cause. V usage is TRBV10-3 and J usage is TRBJ2-1; 9 bases are a match to TRBD2. The CDR3 length is 17 residues. Germline CDR1 and CDR2: ENHRY and SYGVKD. CDR3 DNA sequence: TGTGCCATAAGTGGGCTAGCGGGACCAACATCCTACAATGAGCAGTTCTTC. It specifies CAISGLAGPTSYNEQFF.

This clone was detected only once. The chain joins TRBV12-3 or TRBV12-4 to TRBJ1-2; D remains unclear. The CDR3 runs to 13 residues. V lost 8 bases, J lost 6 bases, and 16 bases lay in between. CDR3 amino acids: CASDFSGTHGYTF. CDR3 coding DNA: TGTGCCAGCGACTTCTCGGGTACCCATGGCTACACCTTC.

The chain recombines TRBV2 with TRBJ2-1; TRBD2 agrees at 10 bases. The ends lost 7 bases at V and 4 bases at J; junction bases unmatched: 7. There are 15 residues in the CDR3. CDR1 is SNHLY, CDR2 FYNNEI, per germline. The CDR3 protein is CASNTLAGVYNEQFF. As DNA, the CDR3 is TGTGCCAGCAATACTCTAGCGGGGGTATACAATGAGCAGTTCTTC.

The genes are TRBV5-1 and TRBJ1-1; D unresolved. CDR3 length equals 13 residues. The V end was cut by 3 bases, the J end by 5 bases, with 11 bases between. From germline, CDR1 is SGHRS and CDR2 YFSETQ. CDR3 region: CASSSGSGTEAFF. CDR3 nucleotide sequence: TGCGCCAGCAGCTCTGGATCGGGAACTGAAGCTTTCTTT. Combining the CDR3 with reference TRBV5-1 and TRBJ1-1 gives the whole variable domain KAGVTQTPRYLIKTRGQQVTLSCSPISGHRSVSWYQQTPGQGLQFLFEYFSETQRNKGNFPGRFSGRQFSNSRSEMNVSTLELGDSALYLCASSSGSGTEAFFGQGTRLTVV.

V is TRBV6-5 and J is TRBJ2-3; TRBD2 aligns across 7 bases. Germline-derived CDR1 and CDR2 are MNHEY and SVGAGI. The CDR3 is made up of 12 amino acids. With 4 bases clipped from V and 9 bases from J, the junction kept 4 bases outside the gene matches. The DNA for the CDR3 is TGTGCCAGCAGTTCGACGACTAGCACGCAGTATTTT. Amino acids: CASSSTTSTQYF.

This chain uses TRBV5-1 with TRBJ2-3; tentative D call: TRBD2 (6 bases). V shed 3 bases and J shed 0 bases, with 8 bases lying between them. The CDR3 loop spans 14 amino acids. The germline V gene has CDR1 SGHRS and CDR2 YFSETQ. DNA of the CDR3: TGCGCCAGCAGCTCCCGGGGGAGCACAGATACGCAGTATTTT. This encodes CASSSRGSTDTQYF.

The V call is TRBV5-4, the J call TRBJ1-1, with a possible D match to TRBD1 (5 bases). Trimming left V 4 bases short and J 11 bases short, with 18 bases between. This CDR3 has 13 residues. Germline values: CDR1 SGHNT, CDR2 YYREEE (reference sequence). As DNA, the CDR3 is TGTGCCAGCAGCGGGGGGGACCTCACCGCCGCTTTCTTT. Protein: CASSGGDLTAAFF.

V is TRBV19 and J is TRBJ2-2, with 8 positions matching TRBD2. Trimming took 7 bases from V and 2 from J; bases not matched to a gene: 9. The CDR3 consists of 16 residues. In germline, CDR1 is LNHDA, CDR2 SQIVND (reference sequence). CDR3 loop: CASTPGGGLNTGELFF. The CDR3 DNA follows: TGTGCCAGTACCCCGGGGGGGGGCTTAAACACCGGGGAGCTGTTTTTT. The full variable domain, rest sourced from reference TRBV19 and TRBJ2-2, is DGGITQSPKYLFRKEGQNVTLSCEQNLNHDAMYWYRQDPGQGLRLIYYSQIVNDFQKGDIAEGYSVSREKKESFPLTVTSAQKNPTAFYLCASTPGGGLNTGELFFGEGSRLTVL.

V is TRBV18 and J is TRBJ1-2, with a possible D match to TRBD1 (5 bases). Germline loops: CDR1 KGHSH, CDR2 LQKENI. The CDR3 sequence is 13 residues long. Trimming removed 3 bases at V and 7 bases at J, with 12 bases between. CDR3 bases: TGTGCCAGCTCACCGGACCTCAGGGTTGGCTACACCTTC. Its translation is CASSPDLRVGYTF.